Listed here are 11 T cell receptor beta chains from one sample, sequenced in a study of T cells in localized non-small cell lung cancer. The table came from immunoSEQ multiplex PCR; TCRdb's copy has only in-frame clones and leaves some out. Among 25,000 to 30,000 clones listed, about 92% were seen once. The sequencing used peripheral blood mononuclear cells, collected before any cancer treatment. These TCRs come from a woman aged 40-69 years with stage III lung adenocarcinoma.

The chain carries TRBV6-6 and TRBJ1-1, with 7 bases lining up with TRBD1. CDR1 MNHNY and CDR2 SVGAGI come from the germline V gene (reference sequence). Trimming removed 5 bases from V and 6 bases from J; junction bases left unmatched: 9. This CDR3 comprises 14 residues. CDR3: CASSLQGSGAEAFF. The CDR3 DNA sequence: TGTGCCAGCAGTCTACAGGGGTCTGGGGCTGAAGCTTTCTTT.

The V call is TRBV2, the J call TRBJ1-5, with a tentative D call TRBD1 (6 bases). CDR1 is SNHLY and CDR2 is FYNNEI in the germline V gene. The length of the CDR3 is 13 residues. Trimming left V 8 bases short and J 2 bases short, with 10 bases between. In DNA form, the CDR3 reads TGTGCCAGCCGACGACAGGGCAATCAGCCCCAGCATTTT. This gives the protein CASRRQGNQPQHF.

This chain uses TRBV6-5 with TRBJ2-1; D is uncertain. The germline V gene encodes CDR1 MNHEY and CDR2 SVGAGI. The V and J ends lost 2 bases and 3 bases respectively, with 8 bases between them. The CDR3 totals 14 residues. The chain's CDR3 is CASSYMGGYNEQFF. The CDR3 DNA reads as TGTGCCAGCAGTTACATGGGTGGCTACAATGAGCAGTTCTTC.

The rearrangement joins TRBV7-2 to TRBJ1-3, with TRBD1 identical over 8 bases. The germline CDR1 and CDR2 sequences are SGHTA and FQGNSA. The CDR3 extends over 15 amino acids. Trimming cost V 5 bases and J 2 bases; bases outside gene matches: 5. The CDR3 loop is CASSARTGTGNTIYF. The CDR3 DNA follows: TGTGCCAGCAGCGCCCGGACAGGGACTGGAAACACCATATATTTT.

The chain joins TRBV5-5 to TRBJ2-6; 9 bases are a match to TRBD1. The CDR3 is 18 amino acids. The ends lost 3 bases at V and 0 bases at J; junction bases unmatched: 7. Germline CDR1 and CDR2: SGHKS and YYEKEE (reference sequence). This CDR3 reads CASSWGQGRASGANVLTF. In DNA, the CDR3 is TGTGCCAGCAGCTGGGGACAGGGCCGAGCCTCTGGGGCCAACGTCCTGACTTTC.

The J gene is TRBJ1-1, the V gene TRBV7-9, with TRBD1 as a possible D gene (5 bases). Trimming cost V 2 bases and J 1 base, with 8 bases left between them. The germline V gene has CDR1 SEHNR and CDR2 FQNEAQ (reference sequence). This CDR3 contains 14 residues. This CDR3 reads CASSLRGANTEAFF. CDR3 nucleotide sequence: TGTGCCAGCAGCTTAAGGGGCGCGAACACTGAAGCTTTCTTT.

The gene calls are TRBV5-6 and TRBJ1-2; 7 bases agree with TRBD1. V gave up 7 bases and J gave up 7 bases; unmatched junction bases: 10. Germline V lookup: CDR1 SGHDT, CDR2 YYEEEE. This CDR3 has 13 amino acids. CDR3 in DNA: TGTGCCAGCCTAGGGGGCGCTTCCGCTGGCTACACCTTC. Its protein product is CASLGGASAGYTF.

CDR3 coding DNA: TGTGCCAGCAGTGAAGACGGGACTGGGGCCAACGTCCTGACTTTC. Amino acid sequence: CASSEDGTGANVLTF. This chain connects TRBV6-1 to TRBJ2-6, with D perhaps TRBD2 (5 bases). Between the trimmed V and J ends, which lost 1 base and 2 bases, there was a span of 6 bases. This CDR3 spans 15 amino acids. The germline V gene encodes CDR1 MNHNS and CDR2 SASEGT.

This rearrangement joins TRBV7-3 to TRBJ2-5; 10 bases line up with TRBD1. CDR3 length: 16 residues. CDR1 and CDR2 from the germline V gene are SGHTA and FQGTGA. The J segment lost 4 bases and the V segment lost 2 bases, leaving 7 bases of the junction unmatched. The CDR3 sequence: CASSLRGTGVGETQYF. CDR3 in DNA: TGTGCCAGCAGCTTACGGGGGACAGGGGTGGGAGAGACCCAGTACTTC. The full variable domain, rest sourced from reference TRBV7-3 and TRBJ2-5, is GAGVSQTPSNKVTEKGKYVELRCDPISGHTALYWYRQSLGQGPEFLIYFQGTGAADDSGLPNDRFFAVRPEGSVSTLKIQRTERGDSAVYLCASSLRGTGVGETQYFGPGTRLLVL.

The chain is built from TRBV6-1 and TRBJ2-5; D is perhaps TRBD1 or TRBD2 (5 bases each). Germline V gene data show CDR1 as MNHNS and CDR2 as SASEGT. The V and J ends lost 2 bases and 5 bases respectively, with 9 bases between them. The CDR3 is 13 residues long. The CDR3 loop is CASSERDGETQYF. In DNA form, the CDR3 reads TGTGCCAGCAGTGAACGGGACGGGGAGACCCAGTACTTC.

This rearrangement joins TRBV11-2 to TRBJ2-1; D gene unclear. Germline-derived CDR1 and CDR2 are SGHAT and FQNNGV. The CDR3 extends over 15 amino acids. Trimming cost V 1 base and J 1 base, with 8 bases left between them. The CDR3: CASSLGGYSYNEQFF. CDR3 nucleotide sequence: TGTGCCAGCAGCTTAGGGGGTTATTCCTACAATGAGCAGTTCTTC.